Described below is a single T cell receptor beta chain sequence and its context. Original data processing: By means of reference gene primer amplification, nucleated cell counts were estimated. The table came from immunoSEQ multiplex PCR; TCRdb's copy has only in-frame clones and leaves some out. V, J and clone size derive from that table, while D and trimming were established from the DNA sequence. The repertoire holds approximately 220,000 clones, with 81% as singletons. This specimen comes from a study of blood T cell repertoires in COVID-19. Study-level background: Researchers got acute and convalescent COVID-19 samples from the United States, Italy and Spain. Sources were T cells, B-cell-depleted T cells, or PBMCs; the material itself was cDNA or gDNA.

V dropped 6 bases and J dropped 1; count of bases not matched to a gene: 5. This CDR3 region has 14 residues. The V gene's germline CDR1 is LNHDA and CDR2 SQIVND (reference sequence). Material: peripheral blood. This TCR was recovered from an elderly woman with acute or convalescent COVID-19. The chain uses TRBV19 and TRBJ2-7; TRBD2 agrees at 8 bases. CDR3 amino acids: CASRMGGGSYEQYF. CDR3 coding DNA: TGTGCCAGTAGGATGGGCGGGGGGTCCTACGAGCAGTACTTC.